This T cell receptor (beta chain) is from a study of early T cells in non-severe SARS-CoV-2 infection. Turning to the study itself: Sequencing of bulk RNA from unsorted whole blood was done, without chain pairing. Whole-study findings and limits: Clonotype matching in VDJdb favored anti-spike CD8 responses and did not capture private and CD4 specificities.

Trimming took off 1 base at V and 3 bases at J, with 13 bases between the two ends. The CDR3 is 15 amino acids. Germline V CDR1 and CDR2: MGHRA, YSYEKL. This clonotype was seen many times. As yet, its antigen is unknown. TCRdb fed the 5' RACE reads into MiXCR, producing one record per CDR3 protein. The sample has roughly 35,000 distinct CDR3 sequences; around 7% are singletons. This TCR was sampled from an adult who was a healthcare worker with PCR-confirmed SARS-CoV-2 infection or an uninfected control (not recorded which). The material sequenced was whole blood. This chain uses TRBV4-1 with TRBJ2-7; tentatively, D is TRBD2 (6 bases). CDR3 sequence reads: CASSQGRGGDYEQYF. For the CDR3, the DNA is TGCGCCAGCAGCCAAGGGAGGGGCGGGGACTACGAGCAGTACTTC.